A single sample is the source of the 21 T cell receptor beta chains below, sequenced in a study of T cell responses to AZD1222 COVID-19 vaccine. The assay was immunoSEQ multiplex PCR, and TCRdb's table has in-frame clones only and misses some. The table has about 84,000 clones, 90% to 95% seen once. The source material was peripheral blood, sampled 28 days after the second AZD1222 dose. The receptor set was obtained from an adult who received the AZD1222 COVID-19 vaccine.

The V gene is TRBV18, the J gene TRBJ2-7; unclear D gene. Germline CDR1 and CDR2: KGHSH and LQKENI. Trimming removed 8 bases at V and 2 bases at J, with 13 bases between. The CDR3 has 13 amino acids. The CDR3 nucleotides read TGTGCCAGCGGGCGTTCTTTAACCTACGAGCAGTACTTC. Its protein product is CASGRSLTYEQYF.

The chain recombines TRBV7-9 with TRBJ1-5, with 10 bases that match TRBD1. The CDR3 contains 14 residues. The germline gives CDR1 SEHNR, CDR2 FQNEAQ (reference sequence). V dropped 4 bases and J dropped 6; count of bases not matched to a gene: 3. For the CDR3, the DNA is TGTGCCAGCAGCTCGGGACAGGGGTTTCAGCCCCAGCATTTT. Protein product: CASSSGQGFQPQHF.

V and J are TRBV7-9 and TRBJ2-1; 10 bases fit TRBD2. The CDR3 runs 15 residues. The germline gives CDR1 SEHNR, CDR2 FQNEAQ (reference sequence). The V gene end was trimmed by 1 base and the J gene end by 3 bases; junction bases not matched to a gene: 0. CDR3 DNA: TGTGCCAGCAGCTTAGGGACTAGCGGCTACAATGAGCAGTTCTTC. Protein: CASSLGTSGYNEQFF.

The chain recombines TRBV29-1 with TRBJ1-1; D uncertain. The germline V and J ends were trimmed by 5 bases and 7 bases, with 5 bases remaining between them. From germline, CDR1 is SQVTM and CDR2 ANQGSEA. The CDR3 length is 9 residues. This CDR3 is CSVSGEAFF. CDR3 bases: TGCAGCGTTTCCGGTGAAGCTTTCTTT.

This chain connects TRBV5-1 to TRBJ2-1; D ambiguous. Germline values: CDR1 SGHRS, CDR2 YFSETQ. This CDR3 region has 16 residues. Trimming left V 0 bases short and J 3 bases short, with 13 bases between. The CDR3 DNA sequence: TGCGCCAGCAGCTTGGAGGCCGGTGGAGACTACAATGAGCAGTTCTTC. This encodes CASSLEAGGDYNEQFF.

This chain joins TRBV29-1 and TRBJ1-2; TRBD1 agrees at 7 bases. Germline CDR1 reads SQVTM; CDR2 reads ANQGSEA. The CDR3 runs to 15 residues. The ends lost 2 bases at V and 2 bases at J; junction bases unmatched: 8. Here the CDR3 DNA reads TGCAGCGTTGAACTAAGAGGAGGGGGCAACTATGGCTACACCTTC. As protein: CSVELRGGGNYGYTF.

In DNA form, the CDR3 reads TGCGCCAGCAGCCTCAGGGGCGACTACACTGAAGCTTTCTTT. It codes for CASSLRGDYTEAFF. This chain joins TRBV5-1 and TRBJ1-1, with D possibly matching TRBD1 (6 bases). Germline V gene sequence: CDR1 SGHRS, CDR2 YFSETQ. Trimming left V 4 bases short and J 3 bases short, with 13 bases between. The CDR3 contains 14 residues.

This chain connects TRBV2 to TRBJ2-1, with TRBD2 matching over 10 bases. Germline lookup yields CDR1 SNHLY and CDR2 FYNNEI. With 7 bases clipped from V and 5 bases from J, the junction kept 5 bases outside the gene matches. CDR3 length: 14 amino acids. CDR3 coding DNA: TGTGCCAGCAATCCTGGACTAGCGGACAATGAGCAGTTCTTC. Protein: CASNPGLADNEQFF.

The chain has TRBV18 and TRBJ1-1, with 10 nucleotides matching TRBD1. The CDR3 sequence is 15 residues long. Germline assignment: CDR1 KGHSH and CDR2 LQKENI. J lost 6 bases, V lost 3 bases, and 7 bases had no gene match. Written as DNA, the CDR3 is TGTGCCAGCTCACCGAGTCGGGACAGGGGCCCTGAAGCTTTCTTT. It yields the protein CASSPSRDRGPEAFF.

The chain links TRBV6-1 to TRBJ2-7; TRBD1 matches at 8 bases. With 2 bases clipped from V and 6 bases from J, the junction kept 9 bases outside the gene matches. The CDR3 loop spans 15 amino acids. The V gene's germline CDR1 is MNHNS and CDR2 SASEGT. The DNA of the CDR3 is TGTGCCAGCAGTGAACTGGGGACAGGCCGGTTCGAGCAGTACTTC. This codes for CASSELGTGRFEQYF.

The CDR3 region is CASSPVGAMGETQYF. In DNA form, the CDR3 reads TGTGCCAGCTCACCAGTGGGGGCAATGGGAGAGACCCAGTACTTC. This chain links TRBV18 with TRBJ2-5; possible D gene TRBD1, 6 bases. CDR3 size: 15 residues. With 2 bases removed from V and 4 bases from J, the gap between germline ends came to 14 bases. In germline, CDR1 is KGHSH, CDR2 LQKENI.

The chain has TRBV30 and TRBJ1-5, with 7 nucleotides matching TRBD1. The CDR3 length is 17 residues. Germline V gene sequence: CDR1 GTSNPN, CDR2 SVGIG (reference sequence). Trimming took 5 bases from V and 2 from J; bases not matched to a gene: 15. CDR3 DNA: TGTGCCTGGGCCCGGACAGGCCCAGGGCTCGGCAATCAGCCCCAGCATTTT. Translation: CAWARTGPGLGNQPQHF. The full variable domain, completed using reference TRBV30 and TRBJ1-5, is SQTIHQWPATLVQPVGSPLSLECTVEGTSNPNLYWYRQAAGRGLQLLFYSVGIGQISSEVPQNLSASRPQDRQFILSSKKLLLSDSGFYLCAWARTGPGLGNQPQHFGDGTRLSIL.

The chain uses TRBV18 and TRBJ1-5; no clear D. This CDR3 comprises 16 residues. V gave up 2 bases and J gave up 1 base, with 12 bases separating them. Per germline, CDR1 KGHSH and CDR2 LQKENI. The CDR3 region has the DNA TGTGCCAGCTCACCATTACGGGTCTTGAGCAATCAGCCCCAGCATTTT. This translates into CASSPLRVLSNQPQHF.

The rearrangement joins TRBV6-5 to TRBJ1-6; 7 nucleotides agree with TRBD1. Germline CDR1 MNHEY, CDR2 SVGAGI. The V gene end was trimmed by 6 bases and the J gene end by 5 bases; junction bases not matched to a gene: 7. This CDR3 contains 15 residues. CDR3 sequence reads: CASRNLGQNNSPLHF. The CDR3 nucleotides are TGTGCCAGCAGAAACCTGGGACAGAATAATTCACCCCTCCACTTT.

This clone was detected once. V is TRBV15 and J is TRBJ2-7; 8 bases line up with TRBD2. After removal of 0 bases from V and 4 bases from J, the junction contained 17 bases not matched to a gene. Germline CDR1 is LNHNV and CDR2 is YYDKDF (reference sequence). CDR3 size: 19 residues. CDR3 coding DNA: TGTGCCACCAGCAGAGATCGGCGGGCTGAGCGGGAGAAGAGGTACGAGCAGTACTTC. Its translation: CATSRDRRAEREKRYEQYF.

This rearrangement joins TRBV7-6 to TRBJ2-3; D not certain. V dropped 1 base and J dropped 0 bases, with 8 bases sitting between them. There are 15 residues in the CDR3. Looked up from germline, CDR1 is SGHVS and CDR2 is FNYEAQ. The CDR3 sequence: CASSLGRTSTDTQYF. Here the CDR3 DNA reads TGTGCCAGCAGCTTAGGACGTACTAGCACAGATACGCAGTATTTT.

This chain uses TRBV2 with TRBJ2-5; D gene unclear. V was clipped by 0 bases and J by 1 base, with 18 bases between them. Germline lookup yields CDR1 SNHLY and CDR2 FYNNEI. The CDR3 runs 18 residues. The CDR3 sequence is CASSEAALGNGLQETQYF. The CDR3 bases are TGTGCCAGCAGTGAAGCGGCGTTGGGAAATGGTCTCCAAGAGACCCAGTACTTC.

This clone was observed once. The chain uses TRBV6-5 and TRBJ2-7; 11 bases agree with TRBD2. The length of the CDR3 is 15 residues. V shed 0 bases, J shed 3 bases, and the junction held 1 base outside the gene matches. Germline V gene sequence: CDR1 MNHEY, CDR2 SVGAGI. The CDR3 DNA follows: TGTGCCAGCAGTTACTCTAGCGGGGGGGTCTACGAGCAGTACTTC. It specifies CASSYSSGGVYEQYF.

The chain joins TRBV27 to TRBJ1-1, with D hard to call. Trimming left V 0 bases short and J 3 bases short, with 5 bases between. This CDR3 region has 13 residues. The germline gives CDR1 MNHEY, CDR2 SMNVEV (reference sequence). The CDR3 reads CASSLSGYTEAFF. In DNA form, the CDR3 reads TGTGCCAGCAGTTTATCAGGGTACACTGAAGCTTTCTTT.

This clone was recorded once. This chain connects TRBV27 to TRBJ1-5; no firm D call. The CDR3 sequence is 15 residues long. Between the trimmed V and J ends, which lost 3 bases and 1 base, there was a span of 10 bases. Germline CDR1 MNHEY, CDR2 SMNVEV (reference sequence). CDR3 protein: CASSFGVGSNQPQHF. CDR3 nucleotides: TGTGCCAGCAGTTTTGGGGTCGGAAGCAATCAGCCCCAGCATTTT.

The rearrangement joins TRBV29-1 to TRBJ2-7; TRBD2 agrees at 13 bases. The CDR3 consists of 12 residues. Germline V lookup: CDR1 SQVTM, CDR2 ANQGSEA. The junction had 4 bases not matched to a gene; V was cut back by 6 bases and J by 8 bases. The CDR3 DNA reads TGCAGCGTGTGGACTAGCGGGGGCCAGCAGTACTTC. Its protein is CSVWTSGGQQYF.